What follows is one T cell receptor beta chain and its context. Its target is unknown. This entry belongs to a study of T cell responses to AZD1222 COVID-19 vaccine. Study-wide findings and caveats: Sampled repertoires all dated from after the peak T cell response. Spike-specific TCR breadth rose after two AZD1222 doses, and depth rose as well.

CDR3 length equals 15 residues. Germline CDR1 and CDR2: SGHNT and YYREEE (reference sequence). V lost 4 bases and J lost 5, with 18 bases in between. Sequencing was performed with immunoSEQ multiplex PCR; in TCRdb, only in-frame clones are kept and a portion is missing. The table lists under 200,000 clones, 88% of them singletons, with approximately 5.7% in the top ten. The clonotype comes from an adult in good health. The chain has TRBV5-4 and TRBJ2-5; tentatively, D is TRBD1 (7 bases). This sample comprised peripheral blood, obtained on day 0 of AZD1222 vaccination. CDR3 coding DNA: TGTGCCAGCAGCCCCGCATCTTCAGGGGGGGAGACCCAGTACTTC. Its translation: CASSPASSGGETQYF. Filled out from reference TRBV5-4 and TRBJ2-5, the complete variable domain reads ETGVTQSPTHLIKTRGQQVTLRCSSQSGHNTVSWYQQALGQGPQFIFQYYREEENGRGNFPPRFSGLQFPNYSSELNVNALELDDSALYLCASSPASSGGETQYFGPGTRLLVL.